This passage covers 10 T cell receptor beta chains from one sample sequenced in a study of blood T cell repertoires in COVID-19. Assay: immunoSEQ multiplex PCR; the TCRdb copy retains only in-frame clones and omits some. The sample lists approximately 100,000 clones, 70% to 80% occurring once. The sample taken for sequencing was peripheral blood. The receptor set was obtained from a man aged 65 to 85 with active or convalescent COVID-19.

The V call is TRBV3-1 (or the pseudogene TRBV3-2), the J call TRBJ2-1, with TRBD2 matching over 10 bases. Germline values: CDR1 LGHDT, CDR2 YNNKEL (reference sequence). The CDR3 covers 18 residues. V trimming: 0 bases; J trimming: 1 base; junction bases outside the gene matches: 6. Here the CDR3 DNA reads TGTGCCAGCAGCCAAGAGCCCCTAGCGGGGGCTTCCTACAATGAGCAGTTCTTC. Translation gives CASSQEPLAGASYNEQFF.

For the CDR3, the DNA is TGTGCCAGCAGCTTGGTGGCTAGCCTCTCCTATCAAGAGACCCAGTACTTC. It is translated as CASSLVASLSYQETQYF. The V and J genes are TRBV5-5 and TRBJ2-5, with D maybe TRBD2 (5 bases). The germline V gene has CDR1 SGHKS and CDR2 YYEKEE (reference sequence). V lost 0 bases and J lost 2, with 17 bases in between. The CDR3 length is 17 residues.

Turning to this clone: Different DNA sequences within this sample yield the same CDR3. CDR3 region: CASSLGDEQYF. The CDR3 DNA is TGCGCCAGCAGCCTAGGGGACGAGCAGTACTTC. J is TRBJ2-7 and V is TRBV5-1, with a weak D call TRBD1 (5 bases). The CDR3 length is 11 residues. V was clipped by 4 bases and J by 5 bases, with 7 bases between them. CDR1 is SGHRS, CDR2 YFSETQ, per germline.

The genes are TRBV2 and TRBJ1-5; D is ambiguous. The CDR3 has 14 amino acids. Deletions cut 5 bases from V and 0 bases from J, with 8 bases between. Germline CDR1 reads SNHLY; CDR2 reads FYNNEI. This CDR3 reads CASSKQDSNQPQHF. CDR3 DNA: TGTGCCAGCAGTAAACAAGATAGCAATCAGCCCCAGCATTTT.

The chain joins TRBV30 to TRBJ1-1; D might be TRBD1 (6 bases). Germline V gene data show CDR1 as GTSNPN and CDR2 as SVGIG (reference sequence). The CDR3 is 11 residues long. Trimming pared 6 bases from V and 5 bases from J, leaving 10 bases between. This CDR3 reads CACQQGTEAFF. The CDR3 bases are TGTGCCTGCCAACAGGGAACTGAAGCTTTCTTT.

This chain joins TRBV2 and TRBJ1-6, with a tentative D call TRBD1 (6 bases). CDR3 size: 15 residues. Per the germline V gene, CDR1 is SNHLY and CDR2 is FYNNEI. Between the trimmed V and J ends, which lost 6 bases and 4 bases, there was a span of 13 bases. The CDR3 nucleotides are TGTGCCAGCAGCGAAAATGGACAGTATAATTCACCCCTCCACTTT. Protein sequence: CASSENGQYNSPLHF.

The chain recombines TRBV2 with TRBJ1-1, with 10 bases aligning to TRBD1. CDR3 length equals 14 residues. V dropped 7 bases and J dropped 7; count of bases not matched to a gene: 9. Germline CDR1 SNHLY, CDR2 FYNNEI. CDR3 amino acids: CASTEWDRGGEAFF. The CDR3 DNA sequence: TGTGCCAGCACCGAATGGGACAGGGGAGGTGAAGCTTTCTTT. The full variable domain, with the rest looked up from reference TRBV2 and TRBJ1-1, is EPEVTQTPSHQVTQMGQEVILRCVPISNHLYFYWYRQILGQKVEFLVSFYNNEISEKSEIFDDQFSVERPDGSNFTLKIRSTKLEDSAMYFCASTEWDRGGEAFFGQGTRLTVV.

The chain joins TRBV5-1 to TRBJ1-3, with 8 nucleotides matching TRBD1. The ends lost 3 bases at V and 0 bases at J; junction bases unmatched: 2. Germline CDR1 reads SGHRS; CDR2 reads YFSETQ. The CDR3 has 15 amino acids. The CDR3 nucleotides read TGCGCCAGCAGCTGGGACAGGAGCTCTGGAAACACCATATATTTT. This gives the protein CASSWDRSSGNTIYF.

J is TRBJ1-6 and V is TRBV5-1; unclear D gene. Trimming took off 0 bases at V and 6 bases at J, with 7 bases between the two ends. The V gene's germline CDR1 is SGHRS and CDR2 YFSETQ. This CDR3 comprises 14 residues. CDR3: CASSLGEFNSPLHF. In DNA, the CDR3 is TGCGCCAGCAGCTTGGGAGAGTTTAATTCACCCCTCCACTTT.

This sequence joins TRBV12-5 and TRBJ2-1; tentative D call: TRBD2 (6 bases). V was trimmed by 3 bases and J by 5 bases, leaving 14 bases between them. This CDR3 comprises 15 residues. CDR1 is LGHNT, CDR2 FRNRAP, per germline. The CDR3 is CASGLIFGSHNEQFF. Written as DNA, the CDR3 is TGTGCTAGTGGTTTAATTTTCGGGAGCCACAATGAGCAGTTCTTC.